This T cell receptor (beta chain) came from a study of blood T cell repertoires in COVID-19. Study as a whole: T cells, B-cell-depleted T cells, or PBMCs provided the cDNA or gDNA that served as material.

Source study methods: Nucleated cell number was recorded as an estimate derived from reference gene primer amplification. Sequenced by immunoSEQ multiplex PCR; TCRdb stores in-frame clones only, minus some. V and J calls and clone size are those listed in that table; D and trimming were worked out from the DNA. The table records about 210,000 clones, around 83% of them present only once. The TCR comes from a woman in her 70s with COVID-19, enrolled during active disease. Sequenced: peripheral blood.

The CDR3 nucleotides read TGTGCCAGCAGCCCGGCGACAGGGTGGGGCACCGGGGAGCTGTTTTTT. Amino acid sequence: CASSPATGWGTGELFF. The gene calls are TRBV5-4 and TRBJ2-2, with 7 bases aligning to TRBD1. The length of the CDR3 is 16 residues. Germline V lookup: CDR1 SGHNT, CDR2 YYREEE (reference sequence). The junction had 10 bases not matched to a gene; V was cut back by 4 bases and J by 4 bases.